This T cell receptor beta chain was sequenced during a study of esophageal squamous cell carcinoma under preoperative chemotherapy. The time point: before preoperative PTX-NDP chemotherapy. TCRdb analysed the PCR reads with MiXCR anew, one entry per CDR3 protein. The data show around 29,000 distinct CDR3 sequences, roughly 52% seen once. Looked up from germline, CDR1 is SGHNT and CDR2 is YENEEA. The length of the CDR3 is 13 residues. The chain employs TRBV11-3 and TRBJ2-1; D uncertain. The DNA end is more similar to TRBJ2-7, so the J call may be wrong. This clonotype was obtained from a human donor with esophageal squamous cell carcinoma. The donor label of this sample is uncertain. This specimen was acquired from a patient given preoperative chemotherapy. DNA for the CDR3: TGTGCCAGCAGCTTAGATAGGGACTACGAGCAGTACTTC. This gives the protein CASSLDRDYEQYF.